Listed below are T cell receptor beta chains from one sample, sequenced in a study of CDR3 diversity in severe acne. TCRdb re-called the PCR reads through MiXCR, storing one row per CDR3 protein. The table shows over 85,000 distinct CDR3 sequences, with roughly half occurring only once. Material for sequencing was blood. The receptors stem from a male donor with acne. The CDR3 runs from the conserved cysteine through the conserved F or W. A D gene is named only where the DNA matches it firmly. Clone sizes are given selectively: once, few, many, or a class where the clone is expanded.

size,V,J,D,DNA,CDR3
NA,TRBV6-5,TRBJ2-7,NA,TGTGCCATCAGTGGGGATTACGAGCAGTACTTC,CAISGDYEQYF
few,TRBV14,TRBJ2-5,NA,TGTGCCAGCAGCCAAGAATTCGAGACCCAGTACTTC,CASSQEFETQYF
NA,TRBV11-2,TRBJ2-3,TRBD2,TGTGCCAGCAGAACTAGCGGGAGACGCACAGATACGCAGTATTTT,CASRTSGRRTDTQYF
medium-sized,TRBV20-1,TRBJ2-7,NA,TGCAGTGCTAGCTTACAGGAGCACTCCTACGAGCAGTACTTC,CSASLQEHSYEQYF
NA,TRBV3-1,TRBJ2-7,TRBD1,TGTGCCAGCAGCCAAGATCCCGGACAGGCCTACGAGCAGTACTTC,CASSQDPGQAYEQYF
NA,TRBV10-3,TRBJ2-7,NA,TGTGCCACCGGAGACGTCTCCTACGAGCAGTACTTC,CATGDVSYEQYF
NA,TRBV25-1,TRBJ2-7,TRBD1,TGTGCCAGCACCCCCGACAGGGGACAAGCCTACGAGCAGTACTTC,CASTPDRGQAYEQYF
NA,TRBV29-1,TRBJ2-1,NA,TGCAGCGTTGACGGGGGTGGTTTTGACAATGAGCAGTTCTTC,CSVDGGGFDNEQFF
many,TRBV20-1,TRBJ2-7,NA,TGCAGTGCTAGAGACCCCATGACGGGAGACTACGAGCAGTACTTC,CSARDPMTGDYEQYF
few,TRBV20-1,TRBJ2-1,TRBD2,TGCAGTGCTAAAGGACTAGCGGGATTTGAGCAGTTCTTC,CSAKGLAGFEQFF
NA,TRBV11-1,TRBJ2-2,TRBD2,TGTGCCAGCAGCTTACGCGGGGGGACCTACAATGAGCTGTTTTTT,CASSLRGGTYNELFF
NA,TRBV5-1,TRBJ2-1,TRBD2,TGCGCCAGCAGCTTGACCGCGGGAGTAATTGGCGAGCAGTTCTTC,CASSLTAGVIGEQFF
many,TRBV3-1,TRBJ2-5,NA,TGTGCCAGCAGCCATGCAAGAAGGGAGACCCAGTACTTC,CASSHARRETQYF
NA,TRBV29-1,TRBJ2-7,NA,TGCAGCGTTGAACGGCGTCCCTACGAGCAGTACTTC,CSVERRPYEQYF
NA,TRBV29-1,TRBJ2-7,TRBD1,TGCAGCGTGAGGGGGCAAAATCCCTACGAGCAGTACTTC,CSVRGQNPYEQYF
NA,TRBV20-1,TRBJ2-7,NA,TGCAGTGCTATCGACGGAGTGGACTACGAGCAGTACTTC,CSAIDGVDYEQYF
many,TRBV7-9,TRBJ2-7,TRBD2,TGTGCCAGCAGACCTCCTAGCGGGGACGAGCAGTACTTC,CASRPPSGDEQYF
NA,TRBV11-2,TRBJ2-5,NA,TGTGCCAGCAGCTGGGAGGGGGTTGGGGGAGAGACCCAGTACTTC,CASSWEGVGGETQYF
NA,TRBV9,TRBJ1-5,NA,TGTGCCAGCAGCCAAGGGAGACATCAGCCCCAGCATTTT,CASSQGRHQPQHF
NA,TRBV27,TRBJ2-3,NA,TGTGCCAGCAGTTCGGAGAGCACAGATACGCAGTATTTT,CASSSESTDTQYF
NA,TRBV10-3,TRBJ2-7,TRBD2,TGTGCCATCAGTCCTGGCGGGGGCGAGCAGTACTTC,CAISPGGGEQYF
NA,TRBV14,TRBJ2-1,NA,TGTGCCAGCAGCCAGCCGGGACTGGCTGCCCATGAGCAGTTCTTC,CASSQPGLAAHEQFF
few,TRBV6-1,TRBJ1-2,NA,TGTGCCAGCAGTGTAGACAGGACCCTCTTC,CASSVDRTLF
NA,TRBV10-3,TRBJ1-2,TRBD1,TGTGCCATCAGTGAGTCAGGGTCGACAGGGTACCATGGCTACACCTTC,CAISESGSTGYHGYTF
NA,TRBV7-9,TRBJ2-5,NA,TGTGCCGGCAGCTTAGCGGAACAGGACCGGTACTTC,CAGSLAEQDRYF
few,TRBV2,TRBJ2-5,NA,TGTGCCGGGGGGACAGCACAAGAGACCCAGTACTTC,CAGGTAQETQYF
many,TRBV6-6,TRBJ1-5,NA,TGTGCCAGCAGCCTGTCATCGGGTAGGTTCAATCAGCCCCAGCATTTT,CASSLSSGRFNQPQHF
NA,TRBV6-7,TRBJ2-4,NA,TGTGCCAGCAGGAGATCTCAAGACATTCAGTACTTC,CASRRSQDIQYF
many,TRBV2,TRBJ2-7,NA,TGTGCCAGCAGCCTAAGGGATTCCTACGAGCAGTACTTC,CASSLRDSYEQYF
many,TRBV29-1,TRBJ2-1,TRBD1,TGCAGCGTTCCCACAGGGGTCAATGAGCAGTTCTTC,CSVPTGVNEQFF
many,TRBV19,TRBJ2-7,TRBD1,TGTGCCAGTTCCCCCGGGACAGGGTTTAACGAGCAGTACTTC,CASSPGTGFNEQYF
NA,TRBV2,TRBJ1-5,NA,TGTGCCAGCAGGAATTTTGATAGCAATCAGCCCCAGCATTTT,CASRNFDSNQPQHF
NA,TRBV7-8,TRBJ2-2,NA,TGTGCCAGCTCGGGTGGACTGAACACCGGGGAGCTGTTTTTT,CASSGGLNTGELFF
many,TRBV10-2,TRBJ1-6,NA,TGCGCCAGCAGATTTGACAGGACAAATTCACCCCTCCACTTT,CASRFDRTNSPLHF
NA,TRBV19,TRBJ1-1,NA,TGTGCCAGTAGTATCCAGGGGCGAGATGAGCAGTTCTTT,CASSIQGRDEQFF
NA,TRBV15,TRBJ1-2,TRBD1,TGTGCCACCAGCAGAGCTAGGGGGCACCTCGATTATGGCTACACCTTC,CATSRARGHLDYGYTF
many,TRBV20-1,TRBJ2-1,NA,TGCAGTGCCCCCTCCCCCGGGGCCCACAATGAGCAGTTCTTC,CSAPSPGAHNEQFF
NA,TRBV7-2,TRBJ2-7,NA,TGTGCCAGCAGCTTAGAGGGAAGCGCGTCGGGTATCCGATTC,CASSLEGSASGIRF
NA,TRBV9,TRBJ2-7,NA,TGTGCCAGCAGCATAGGGACGGAACTAATCCACGAGCAGTACTTC,CASSIGTELIHEQYF
NA,TRBV20-1,TRBJ1-1,NA,TGCAGTAACGTCCCCGGGAATGAAGCTTTCTTT,CSNVPGNEAFF
NA,TRBV6-5,TRBJ2-7,TRBD1,TGTGCCAGCAGTACAGGGGGCCTCTACGAGCAGTACTTC,CASSTGGLYEQYF
many,TRBV10-1,TRBJ2-3,NA,TGCGCCAGCAGTGATCGGGGTTTGGCGGGTACGCAGTATTTT,CASSDRGLAGTQYF